What follows are 27 T cell receptor beta chains derived from one specimen sequenced in a study of T cell responses to AZD1222 COVID-19 vaccine. Measured with immunoSEQ multiplex PCR; TCRdb has only the in-frame clones, and not every one. The sample lists approximately 100,000 clones, over 75% occurring once. The sequencing used peripheral blood, collected on day 0 of AZD1222 vaccination. The receptors shown here come from an adult in good health.

This clone was picked up one time. The chain links TRBV4-1 to TRBJ2-2, with 7 bases identical to TRBD2. J lost 5 bases, V lost 7 bases, and 7 bases had no gene match. The germline CDR1 and CDR2 sequences are MGHRA and YSYEKL. This CDR3 is built from 14 residues. CDR3: CASKVQGGTGELFF. CDR3 nucleotide sequence: TGCGCCAGCAAGGTGCAGGGAGGGACCGGGGAGCTGTTTTTT.

The gene calls are TRBV18 and TRBJ2-2; no clear D gene. Germline CDR1 and CDR2: KGHSH and LQKENI. This CDR3 has 11 amino acids. The V gene lost 6 bases and the J gene lost 6 bases, with 5 bases spanning the gap. The CDR3 DNA reads as TGTGCCAGCTCGGACCCCGGGGAGCTGTTTTTT. This sequence encodes CASSDPGELFF.

The chain combines TRBV6-5 with TRBJ2-2; possibly TRBD1 or TRBD2 for D (6 bases each). The ends were cut back, 7 bases at V and 3 bases at J, with 15 bases in the middle. CDR1 and CDR2 from the germline V gene are MNHEY and SVGAGI. The CDR3 is made up of 15 amino acids. The CDR3 DNA follows: TGTGCCAGCACCCCTAGGGGGGTCGACACCGGGGAGCTGTTTTTT. This gives the protein CASTPRGVDTGELFF.

The chain combines TRBV12-3 or TRBV12-4 with TRBJ1-2, with 9 bases lining up with TRBD1. The junction had 8 bases not matched to a gene; V was cut back by 7 bases and J by 8 bases. The CDR3 is 13 amino acids. The CDR3 is CASTLDRGDGYTF. The CDR3 region has the DNA TGTGCCAGCACCCTGGACAGGGGAGACGGCTACACCTTC.

The chain uses TRBV28 and TRBJ1-2, with TRBD1 identical over 12 bases. The CDR3 covers 14 residues. CDR1 MDHEN and CDR2 SYDVKM come from the germline V gene. V lost 4 bases to trimming and J lost 8 bases; unmatched junction nucleotides: 5. The CDR3 nucleotides are TGTGCCAGCAGTTGGGGACAGGGGGCTCGAGGCTACACCTTC. As protein: CASSWGQGARGYTF.

V usage is TRBV7-9 and J usage is TRBJ2-2; 7 bases are a match to TRBD1. The CDR3 consists of 15 residues. Germline V gene data show CDR1 as SEHNR and CDR2 as FQNEAQ (reference sequence). J lost 3 bases, V lost 6 bases, and 7 bases had no gene match. The CDR3 bases are TGTGCCAGCAGACCACCCGGGACAGACACCGGGGAGCTGTTTTTT. It is translated as CASRPPGTDTGELFF. Together with reference TRBV7-9 and TRBJ2-2, the CDR3 gives the full variable domain: DTGVSQNPRHKITKRGQNVTFRCDPISEHNRLYWYRQTLGQGPEFLTYFQNEAQLEKSRLLSDRFSAERPKGSFSTLEIQRTEQGDSAMYLCASRPPGTDTGELFFGEGSRLTVL.

The chain joins TRBV25-1 to TRBJ1-1, with a weak D call TRBD1 (6 bases). V was pared by 6 bases and J by 5 bases, with 16 bases between. CDR3 length: 14 amino acids. CDR1 MGHDK and CDR2 SYGVNS come from the germline V gene. In DNA, the CDR3 is TGTGCCAGCAGGAATTACGTCCAGGGGACTGAAGCTTTCTTT. It is translated as CASRNYVQGTEAFF.

V gene TRBV2 combines with J gene TRBJ2-5, with unresolved D. CDR1 is SNHLY, CDR2 FYNNEI, per germline. This CDR3 contains 14 residues. Trimming removed 7 bases at V and 1 base at J, with 13 bases between. This CDR3 reads CASTADGLQETQYF. The CDR3 DNA reads as TGTGCCAGCACTGCGGACGGCCTCCAAGAGACCCAGTACTTC. The full variable domain, with the rest looked up from reference TRBV2 and TRBJ2-5, is EPEVTQTPSHQVTQMGQEVILRCVPISNHLYFYWYRQILGQKVEFLVSFYNNEISEKSEIFDDQFSVERPDGSNFTLKIRSTKLEDSAMYFCASTADGLQETQYFGPGTRLLVL.

The chain links TRBV2 to TRBJ2-7, with D perhaps TRBD2 (5 bases). V was shortened by 4 bases and J by 1 base, with 11 bases between the two germline ends. The CDR3 spans 14 residues. The germline V gene encodes CDR1 SNHLY and CDR2 FYNNEI. The CDR3 spells CASSGTSTSYEQYF. The CDR3 bases are TGTGCCAGCAGTGGTACTAGTACTTCCTACGAGCAGTACTTC. Full variable domain (missing parts from reference TRBV2 and TRBJ2-7): EPEVTQTPSHQVTQMGQEVILRCVPISNHLYFYWYRQILGQKVEFLVSFYNNEISEKSEIFDDQFSVERPDGSNFTLKIRSTKLEDSAMYFCASSGTSTSYEQYFGPGTRLTVT.

CDR3 residues: CASSLSQGNQPQHF. CDR3 bases: TGTGCCAGCAGTTTAAGTCAGGGTAATCAGCCCCAGCATTTT. The V call is TRBV28, the J call TRBJ1-5; TRBD1 is a possible D gene (5 bases). Trimming shortened V by 2 bases and J by 4 bases, and 9 bases separated the two germline ends. The CDR3 contains 14 residues. Germline V lookup: CDR1 MDHEN, CDR2 SYDVKM.

In this sample, this clone turned up once. This rearrangement joins TRBV30 to TRBJ2-3; 7 bases are shared with TRBD1. The CDR3 covers 16 residues. Germline CDR1 GTSNPN, CDR2 SVGIG (reference sequence). V was pared by 0 bases and J by 4 bases, with 10 bases of the junction left unmatched. CDR3 nucleotides: TGTGCCTGGAGTGTAATGGTGGGCCAGGGGGCAGATACGCAGTATTTT. Its protein product is CAWSVMVGQGADTQYF.

The chain couples TRBV4-1 to TRBJ2-3, with TRBD2 matching 7 bases. Germline V lookup: CDR1 MGHRA, CDR2 YSYEKL. J lost 2 bases, V lost 4 bases, and 15 bases had no gene match. The CDR3 has 18 amino acids. CDR3 DNA: TGCGCCAGCAGCCTCGGATTGGGGCTAGCGGCGTCCACAGATACGCAGTATTTT. Amino acid sequence: CASSLGLGLAASTDTQYF.

V gene TRBV28 combines with J gene TRBJ1-2; 9 nucleotides align to TRBD1. J was trimmed by 8 bases and V by 7 bases; bases with no gene match: 8. There are 13 residues in the CDR3. The V gene's germline CDR1 is MDHEN and CDR2 SYDVKM. The CDR3 sequence: CASTQGAMPGYTF. The CDR3 coding sequence is TGTGCCAGCACACAGGGGGCGATGCCGGGCTACACCTTC.

The CDR3 region has the DNA TGTGCCAGCTTAAATTCCCCGGGAGATTACGAGCAGTACTTC. It yields the protein CASLNSPGDYEQYF. The rearrangement joins TRBV7-8 to TRBJ2-7, with D possibly matching TRBD2 (6 bases). The CDR3 has 14 residues. Trimming shortened V by 8 bases and J by 4 bases, and 18 bases separated the two germline ends. Germline assignment: CDR1 SGHVS and CDR2 FQNEAQ.

The chain combines TRBV19 with TRBJ2-1; 7 nucleotides agree with TRBD1. Germline loops: CDR1 LNHDA, CDR2 SQIVND (reference sequence). The CDR3 is made up of 17 amino acids. The ends lost 0 bases at V and 0 bases at J; junction bases unmatched: 5. This chain's CDR3 is CASSIDTGQSSYNEQFF. For the CDR3, the DNA is TGTGCCAGTAGTATAGATACGGGACAGAGCTCCTACAATGAGCAGTTCTTC.

V is TRBV19 and J is TRBJ1-5; D is unclear. Germline V gene lookup returns CDR1 LNHDA and CDR2 SQIVND (reference sequence). Trimming stripped 3 bases from V and 0 bases from J, with 15 bases between. This CDR3 spans 17 amino acids. The CDR3 region has the DNA TGTGCCAGTAGTATCGTCAGGTCAAGGGTTAGCAATCAGCCCCAGCATTTT. The encoded protein is CASSIVRSRVSNQPQHF.

This sequence joins TRBV2 and TRBJ1-5, with D unresolved. This CDR3 comprises 14 residues. With 4 bases removed from V and 7 bases from J, the gap between germline ends came to 14 bases. Germline CDR1 SNHLY, CDR2 FYNNEI. The CDR3 loop reads CASSVEGLGQPQHF. The CDR3 DNA reads as TGTGCCAGCAGTGTTGAGGGATTAGGCCAGCCCCAGCATTTT.

The chain links TRBV7-2 to TRBJ2-1; 7 bases agree with TRBD1. V was clipped by 2 bases and J by 4 bases; unmatched bases: 11. CDR3 length: 17 residues. The germline V gene has CDR1 SGHTA and CDR2 FQGNSA. CDR3 nucleotides: TGTGCCAGCAGCTTACAGAGTCCGGGACAGATATACAATGAGCAGTTCTTC. Translated, it gives CASSLQSPGQIYNEQFF.

This clone was seen a few times. The gene calls are TRBV29-1 and TRBJ2-7; D gene uncertain. V was pared by 4 bases and J by 3 bases, with 10 bases between. The CDR3 consists of 12 residues. Germline loops: CDR1 SQVTM, CDR2 ANQGSEA. The CDR3 sequence: CSVVGNHYEQYF. The DNA for the CDR3 is TGCAGCGTTGTTGGCAATCACTACGAGCAGTACTTC.

The V call is TRBV7-9, the J call TRBJ1-1; D is possibly TRBD1 (5 bases). The V gene's germline CDR1 is SEHNR and CDR2 FQNEAQ (reference sequence). Trimming cost V 1 base and J 4 bases, with 19 bases left between them. The length of the CDR3 is 17 residues. The CDR3 sequence: CASSLEGSGSVSTEAFF. As DNA, the CDR3 is TGTGCCAGCAGCTTAGAGGGATCAGGGTCAGTAAGCACTGAAGCTTTCTTT.

The J gene is TRBJ1-2, the V gene TRBV27; no clear D gene. Germline-derived CDR1 and CDR2 are MNHEY and SMNVEV (reference sequence). This CDR3 is 13 amino acids long. V lost 6 bases and J lost 2, with 10 bases in between. CDR3 DNA: TGTGCCAGCAGACCGGGCCCCAACTATGGCTACACCTTC. As protein: CASRPGPNYGYTF.

The chain uses TRBV29-1 and TRBJ2-7; maybe TRBD1 (7 bases). Germline V gene data show CDR1 as SQVTM and CDR2 as ANQGSEA. The V gene lost 6 bases and the J gene lost 6 bases, with 18 bases spanning the gap. The CDR3 sequence is 13 residues long. The CDR3, as DNA: TGCAGCGTACAGGACAGGAGGGTCAGCGAGCAGTACTTC. This gives the protein CSVQDRRVSEQYF.

The gene calls are TRBV10-3 and TRBJ1-1; D ambiguous. Trimming left V 10 bases short and J 3 bases short, with 15 bases between. The germline V gene encodes CDR1 ENHRY and CDR2 SYGVKD. The length of the CDR3 is 13 residues. CDR3 protein: CATLANRDTEAFF. The CDR3 nucleotides are TGTGCCACCCTGGCAAACCGGGACACTGAAGCTTTCTTT.

The chain carries TRBV5-1 and TRBJ1-4; 7 nucleotides align to TRBD1. Germline values: CDR1 SGHRS, CDR2 YFSETQ. Losses at the gene ends were 0 bases for V and 7 bases for J; bases not matched to a gene: 12. CDR3 size: 17 residues. CDR3 DNA: TGCGCCAGCAGCTTGGTGGGACAGCCCACAGTCGGTGAAAAACTGTTTTTT. This encodes CASSLVGQPTVGEKLFF. Full variable domain (rest looked up from reference TRBV5-1 and TRBJ1-4): KAGVTQTPRYLIKTRGQQVTLSCSPISGHRSVSWYQQTPGQGLQFLFEYFSETQRNKGNFPGRFSGRQFSNSRSEMNVSTLELGDSALYLCASSLVGQPTVGEKLFFGSGTQLSVL.

V gene TRBV7-3 combines with J gene TRBJ2-1; 8 bases map to TRBD1. Unmatched junction bases numbered 10, after V lost 5 bases and J lost 7 bases. Germline CDR1 SGHTA, CDR2 FQGTGA. The CDR3 runs to 15 residues. The CDR3 DNA reads TGTGCCAGCAGCCGAAGGACAGGGTTAAGTAATGAGCAGTTCTTC. Amino acids: CASSRRTGLSNEQFF.

This chain joins TRBV27 and TRBJ2-1; TRBD2 is a possible D gene (5 bases). Germline V gene lookup returns CDR1 MNHEY and CDR2 SMNVEV (reference sequence). The V end lost 3 bases, the J end lost 4 bases, and 10 bases lay between the germline ends. The CDR3 consists of 14 residues. CDR3 coding DNA: TGTGCCAGCAGTTTCCGGGGTATGTACAATGAGCAGTTCTTC. As protein: CASSFRGMYNEQFF.

The CDR3 DNA is TGCGCCAGCCGCCTCCTAGGGGGGAACGAGCAGTACTTC. As protein: CASRLLGGNEQYF. This rearrangement joins TRBV5-1 to TRBJ2-7; TRBD1 or TRBD2 may be the D gene (6 bases each). The CDR3 loop spans 13 amino acids. V shed 7 bases and J shed 5 bases, with 16 bases lying between them. Looked up from germline, CDR1 is SGHRS and CDR2 is YFSETQ. Full variable domain (missing parts from reference TRBV5-1 and TRBJ2-7): KAGVTQTPRYLIKTRGQQVTLSCSPISGHRSVSWYQQTPGQGLQFLFEYFSETQRNKGNFPGRFSGRQFSNSRSEMNVSTLELGDSALYLCASRLLGGNEQYFGPGTRLTVT.